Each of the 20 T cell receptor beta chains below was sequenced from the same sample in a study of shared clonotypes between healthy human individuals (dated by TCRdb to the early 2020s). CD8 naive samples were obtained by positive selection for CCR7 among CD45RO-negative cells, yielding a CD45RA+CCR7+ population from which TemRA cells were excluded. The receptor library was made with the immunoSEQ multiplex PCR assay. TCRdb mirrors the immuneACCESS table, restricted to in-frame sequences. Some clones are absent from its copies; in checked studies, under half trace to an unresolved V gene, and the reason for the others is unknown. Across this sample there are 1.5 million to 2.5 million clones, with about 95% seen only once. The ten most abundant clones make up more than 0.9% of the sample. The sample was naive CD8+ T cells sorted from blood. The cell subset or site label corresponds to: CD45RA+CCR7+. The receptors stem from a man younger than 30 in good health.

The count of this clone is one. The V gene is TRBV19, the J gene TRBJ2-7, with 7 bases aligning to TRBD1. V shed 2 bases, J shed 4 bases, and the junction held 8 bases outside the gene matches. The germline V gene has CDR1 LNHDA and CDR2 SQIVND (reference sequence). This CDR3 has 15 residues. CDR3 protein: CASSIRDSVTYEQYF. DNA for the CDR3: TGTGCCAGTAGTATACGGGACAGTGTGACTTACGAGCAGTACTTC.

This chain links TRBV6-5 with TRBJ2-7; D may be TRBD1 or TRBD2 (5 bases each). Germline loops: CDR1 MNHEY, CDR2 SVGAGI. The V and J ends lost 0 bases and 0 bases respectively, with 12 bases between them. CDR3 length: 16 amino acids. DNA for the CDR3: TGTGCCAGCAGTTACTCGAGGGGACCTAGCTCCTACGAGCAGTACTTC. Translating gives CASSYSRGPSSYEQYF.

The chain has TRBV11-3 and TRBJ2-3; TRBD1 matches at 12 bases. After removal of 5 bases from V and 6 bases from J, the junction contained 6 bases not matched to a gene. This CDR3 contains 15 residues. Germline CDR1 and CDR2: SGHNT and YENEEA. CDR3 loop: CASSRSGTGGDTQYF. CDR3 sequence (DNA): TGTGCCAGCAGCCGATCCGGGACAGGGGGCGATACGCAGTATTTT.

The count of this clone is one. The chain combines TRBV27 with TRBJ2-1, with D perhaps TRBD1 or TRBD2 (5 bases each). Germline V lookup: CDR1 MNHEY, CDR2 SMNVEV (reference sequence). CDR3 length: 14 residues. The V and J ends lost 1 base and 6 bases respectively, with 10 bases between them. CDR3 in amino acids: CASSLYGGVNEQFF. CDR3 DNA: TGTGCCAGCAGTTTATATGGGGGAGTCAATGAGCAGTTCTTC.

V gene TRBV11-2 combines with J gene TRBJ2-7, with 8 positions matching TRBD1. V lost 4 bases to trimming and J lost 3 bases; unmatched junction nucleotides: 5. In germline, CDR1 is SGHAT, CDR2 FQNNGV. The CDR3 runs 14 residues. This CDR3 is CASSSGTGVYEQYF. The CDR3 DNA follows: TGTGCCAGCAGCTCCGGGACAGGAGTCTACGAGCAGTACTTC.

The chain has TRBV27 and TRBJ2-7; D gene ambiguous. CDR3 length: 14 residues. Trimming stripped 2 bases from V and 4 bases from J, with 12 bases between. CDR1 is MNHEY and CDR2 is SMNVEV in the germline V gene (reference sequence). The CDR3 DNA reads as TGTGCCAGCAGTTTAAACAAAATGGATTACGAGCAGTACTTC. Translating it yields CASSLNKMDYEQYF.

The CDR3 region is CASSLTSGFSNQPQHF. The CDR3 DNA is TGTGCCAGCAGTTTAACGTCCGGATTTAGCAATCAGCCCCAGCATTTT. The chain couples TRBV28 to TRBJ1-5; D remains unclear. CDR1 is MDHEN, CDR2 SYDVKM, per germline. V lost 2 bases to trimming and J lost 0 bases, with 11 bases between them. This CDR3 comprises 16 residues. Full variable domain (rest looked up from reference TRBV28 and TRBJ1-5): DVKVTQSSRYLVKRTGEKVFLECVQDMDHENMFWYRQDPGLGLRLIYFSYDVKMKEKGDIPEGYSVSREKKERFSLILESASTNQTSMYLCASSLTSGFSNQPQHFGDGTRLSIL.

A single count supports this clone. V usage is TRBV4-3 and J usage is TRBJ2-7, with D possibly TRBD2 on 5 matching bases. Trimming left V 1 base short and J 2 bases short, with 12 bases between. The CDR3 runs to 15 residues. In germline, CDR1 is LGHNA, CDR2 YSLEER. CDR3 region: CASSQGVGVPYEQYF. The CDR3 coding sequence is TGCGCCAGCAGCCAAGGCGTCGGGGTTCCCTACGAGCAGTACTTC.

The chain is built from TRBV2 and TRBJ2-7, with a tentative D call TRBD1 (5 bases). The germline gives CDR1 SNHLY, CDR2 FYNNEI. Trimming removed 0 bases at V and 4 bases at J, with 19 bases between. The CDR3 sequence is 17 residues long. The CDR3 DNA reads TGTGCCAGCAGTGAAGCTGGAGACCCCTTTAGGGGTTACGAGCAGTACTTC. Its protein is CASSEAGDPFRGYEQYF.

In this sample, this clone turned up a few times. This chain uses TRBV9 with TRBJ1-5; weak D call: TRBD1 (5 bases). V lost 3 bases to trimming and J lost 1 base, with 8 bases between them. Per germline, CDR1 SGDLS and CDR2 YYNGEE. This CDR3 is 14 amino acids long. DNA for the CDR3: TGTGCCAGCAGCGGCCGGGACAGCAATCAGCCCCAGCATTTT. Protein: CASSGRDSNQPQHF. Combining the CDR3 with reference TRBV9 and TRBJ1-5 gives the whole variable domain DSGVTQTPKHLITATGQRVTLRCSPRSGDLSVYWYQQSLDQGLQFLIQYYNGEERAKGNILERFSAQQFPDLHSELNLSSLELGDSALYFCASSGRDSNQPQHFGDGTRLSIL.

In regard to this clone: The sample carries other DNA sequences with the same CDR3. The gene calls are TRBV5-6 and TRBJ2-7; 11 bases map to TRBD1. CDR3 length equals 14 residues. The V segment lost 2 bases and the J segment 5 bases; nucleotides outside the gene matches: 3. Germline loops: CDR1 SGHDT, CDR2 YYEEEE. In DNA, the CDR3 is TGTGCCAGCAGCTTCGGGACAGGGGGACACGAGCAGTACTTC. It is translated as CASSFGTGGHEQYF.

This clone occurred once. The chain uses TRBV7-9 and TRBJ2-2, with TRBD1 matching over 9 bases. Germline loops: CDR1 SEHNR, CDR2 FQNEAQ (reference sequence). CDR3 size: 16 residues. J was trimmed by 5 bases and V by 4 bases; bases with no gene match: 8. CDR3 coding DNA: TGTGCCAGCAGCTCCCTTCGAGGACAGGGGACCGGGGAGCTGTTTTTT. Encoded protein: CASSSLRGQGTGELFF.

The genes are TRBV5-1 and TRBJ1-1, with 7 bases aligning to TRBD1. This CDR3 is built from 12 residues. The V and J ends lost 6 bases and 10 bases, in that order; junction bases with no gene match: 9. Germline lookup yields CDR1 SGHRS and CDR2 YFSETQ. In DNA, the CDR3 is TGCGCCAGCACGGATTACAGGGGTACAGCTTTCTTT. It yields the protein CASTDYRGTAFF.

This CDR3 reads CAWSLTGGYTEAFF. CDR3 bases: TGTGCCTGGAGTTTAACGGGGGGCTACACTGAAGCTTTCTTT. This rearrangement joins TRBV30 to TRBJ1-1, with TRBD1 as a possible D gene (6 bases). This CDR3 spans 14 amino acids. V was cut by 2 bases and J by 3 bases, with 13 bases left in between. In germline, CDR1 is GTSNPN, CDR2 SVGIG (reference sequence).

In nucleotides, the CDR3 is TGTGCCAGCAGCTCCTGGGGGAATAGCAATCAGCCCCAGCATTTT. Encoded protein: CASSSWGNSNQPQHF. V is TRBV2 and J is TRBJ1-5, with D perhaps TRBD1 (5 bases). V was cut by 6 bases and J by 0 bases, with 12 bases left in between. The V gene's germline CDR1 is SNHLY and CDR2 FYNNEI. This CDR3 has 15 amino acids. The entire variable domain, with the rest obtained from reference TRBV2 and TRBJ1-5, is as follows: EPEVTQTPSHQVTQMGQEVILRCVPISNHLYFYWYRQILGQKVEFLVSFYNNEISEKSEIFDDQFSVERPDGSNFTLKIRSTKLEDSAMYFCASSSWGNSNQPQHFGDGTRLSIL.

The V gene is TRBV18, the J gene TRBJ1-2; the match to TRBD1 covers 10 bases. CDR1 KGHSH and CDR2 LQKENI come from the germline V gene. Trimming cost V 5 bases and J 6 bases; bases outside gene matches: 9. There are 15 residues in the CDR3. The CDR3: CASSSDRGLTDGYTF. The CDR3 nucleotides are TGTGCCAGCTCATCAGACAGGGGGCTAACGGATGGCTACACCTTC.

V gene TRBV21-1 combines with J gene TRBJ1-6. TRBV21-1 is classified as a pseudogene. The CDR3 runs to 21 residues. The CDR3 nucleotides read TGTGCCAGCAGCAAATCCCAGGGTCAAGAGGGGTCTCAAGGGGATGATTCACCCCTCCACTTT. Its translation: CASSKSQGQEGSQGDDSPLHF.

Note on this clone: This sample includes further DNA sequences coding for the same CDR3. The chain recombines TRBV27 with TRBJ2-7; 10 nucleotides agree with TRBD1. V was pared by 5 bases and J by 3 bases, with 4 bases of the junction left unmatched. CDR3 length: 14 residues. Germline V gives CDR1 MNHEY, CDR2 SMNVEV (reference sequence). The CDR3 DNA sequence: TGTGCCAGCAGTCCGCGGACAGGGGGCTACGAGCAGTACTTC. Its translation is CASSPRTGGYEQYF.

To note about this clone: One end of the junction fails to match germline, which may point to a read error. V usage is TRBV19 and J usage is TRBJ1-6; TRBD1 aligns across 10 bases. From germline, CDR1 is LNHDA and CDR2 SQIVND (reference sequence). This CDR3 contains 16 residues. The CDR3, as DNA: TGTGCCAGTAGTGCCGGGACAGGGGCCTACAATTCACCCCTCCACTTT. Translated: CASSAGTGAYNSPLHF.

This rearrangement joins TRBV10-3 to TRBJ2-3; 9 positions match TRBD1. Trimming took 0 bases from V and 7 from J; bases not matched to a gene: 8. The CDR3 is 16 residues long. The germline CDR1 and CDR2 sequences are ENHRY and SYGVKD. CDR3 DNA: TGTGCCATCAGTGAGTCGGAGGACAGGGGAAGAAATACGCAGTATTTT. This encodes CAISESEDRGRNTQYF.